This paragraph covers one T cell receptor (beta chain) sequence. These data come from a study of blood T cell repertoires in COVID-19. About the study: The analysed material was cDNA or gDNA that came from T cells, B-cell-depleted T cells, or PBMCs.

With 7 bases clipped from V and 5 bases from J, the junction kept 7 bases outside the gene matches. Germline V gives CDR1 SEHNR, CDR2 FQNEAQ (reference sequence). This CDR3 region has 13 residues. Authors' processing steps: Amplifying reference gene primers gave estimates of nucleated cell counts. Assay: immunoSEQ multiplex PCR; the TCRdb copy retains only in-frame clones and omits some. V and J calls and clone size are as listed in that table; D and trimming were resolved from the DNA. This table holds about 70,000 clones, about nine tenths found once. The V and J genes are TRBV7-9 and TRBJ2-7, with TRBD1 matching 8 bases. The origin of this receptor is a human donor in a cohort sampled during active COVID-19. Specimen: peripheral blood. The CDR3 protein is CASTRGRGDEQYF. CDR3 in DNA: TGTGCCAGCACCAGGGGGCGAGGGGACGAGCAGTACTTC.